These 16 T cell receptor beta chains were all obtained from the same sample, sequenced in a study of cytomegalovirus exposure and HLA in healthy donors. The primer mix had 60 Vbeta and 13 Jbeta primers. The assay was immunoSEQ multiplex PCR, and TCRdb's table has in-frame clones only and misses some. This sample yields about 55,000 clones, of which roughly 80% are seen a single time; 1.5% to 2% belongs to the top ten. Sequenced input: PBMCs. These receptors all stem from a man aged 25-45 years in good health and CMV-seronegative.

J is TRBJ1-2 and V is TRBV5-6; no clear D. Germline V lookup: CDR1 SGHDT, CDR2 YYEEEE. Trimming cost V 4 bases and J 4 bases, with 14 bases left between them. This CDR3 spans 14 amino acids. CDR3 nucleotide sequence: TGTGCCAGCAGCGAGGGCCAGCTACTCTATGGCTACACCTTC. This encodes CASSEGQLLYGYTF. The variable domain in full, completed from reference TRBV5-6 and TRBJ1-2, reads DAGVTQSPTHLIKTRGQQVTLRCSPKSGHDTVSWYQQALGQGPQFIFQYYEEEERQRGNFPDRFSGHQFPNYSSELNVNALLLGDSALYLCASSEGQLLYGYTFGSGTRLTVV.

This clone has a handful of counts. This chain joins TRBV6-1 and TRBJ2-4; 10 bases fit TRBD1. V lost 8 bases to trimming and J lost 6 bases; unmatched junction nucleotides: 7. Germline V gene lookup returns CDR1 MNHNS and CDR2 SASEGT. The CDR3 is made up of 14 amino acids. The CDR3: CASVGDRGGNIQYF. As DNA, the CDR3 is TGTGCCAGCGTCGGGGACAGGGGAGGAAACATTCAGTACTTC.

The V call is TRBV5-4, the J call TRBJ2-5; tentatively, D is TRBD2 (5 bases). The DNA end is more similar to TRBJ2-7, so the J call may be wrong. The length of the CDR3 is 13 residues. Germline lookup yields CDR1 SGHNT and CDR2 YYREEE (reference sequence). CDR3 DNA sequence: TGTGCCAGCAGCTTGGTAGGGAGCGACGAGCAGTACTTC. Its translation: CASSLVGSDEQYF.

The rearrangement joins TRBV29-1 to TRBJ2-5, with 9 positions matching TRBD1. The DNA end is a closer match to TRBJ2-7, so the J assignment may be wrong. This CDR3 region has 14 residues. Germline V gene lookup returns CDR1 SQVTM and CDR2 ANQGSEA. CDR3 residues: CSVARTGDASEQYF. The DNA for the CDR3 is TGCAGCGTGGCCCGGACAGGGGATGCTAGCGAGCAGTACTTC.

DNA of the CDR3: TGTGCCAGCAGTTTTCCCGGGGGGGCAGATACGCAGTATTTT. Protein: CASSFPGGADTQYF. The genes are TRBV28 and TRBJ2-3, with 8 nucleotides matching TRBD2. Trimming removed 3 bases from V and 4 bases from J; junction bases left unmatched: 3. The CDR3 length is 14 residues. CDR1 is MDHEN and CDR2 is SYDVKM in the germline V gene.

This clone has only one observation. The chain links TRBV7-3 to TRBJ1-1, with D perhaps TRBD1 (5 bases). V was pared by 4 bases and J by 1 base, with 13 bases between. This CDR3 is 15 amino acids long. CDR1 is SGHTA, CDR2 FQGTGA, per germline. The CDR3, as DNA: TGTGCCAGCAGCTACCTCGACAGCCAGAACACTGAAGCTTTCTTT. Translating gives CASSYLDSQNTEAFF.

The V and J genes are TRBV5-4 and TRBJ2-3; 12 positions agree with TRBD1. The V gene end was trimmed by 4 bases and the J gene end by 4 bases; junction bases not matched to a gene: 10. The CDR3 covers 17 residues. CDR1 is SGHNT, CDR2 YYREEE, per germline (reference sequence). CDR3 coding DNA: TGTGCCAGCAGCCTCCGGGACAGGGGGCGCAGCCCAGATACGCAGTATTTT. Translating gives CASSLRDRGRSPDTQYF.

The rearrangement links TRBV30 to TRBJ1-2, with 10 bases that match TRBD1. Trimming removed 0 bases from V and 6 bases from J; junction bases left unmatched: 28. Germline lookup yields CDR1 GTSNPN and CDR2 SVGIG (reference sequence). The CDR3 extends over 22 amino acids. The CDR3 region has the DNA TGTGCCTGGAGTGTGCTTCGTGTATTCGGGGGAACCGGGACAGGGGAACTCCATGGCTACACCTTC. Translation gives CAWSVLRVFGGTGTGELHGYTF.

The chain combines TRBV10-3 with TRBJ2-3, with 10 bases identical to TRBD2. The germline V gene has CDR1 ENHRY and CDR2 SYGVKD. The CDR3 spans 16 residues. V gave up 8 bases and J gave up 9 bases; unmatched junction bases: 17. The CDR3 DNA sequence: TGTGCCATCGCGGAGCTAGCGGGAGCGGGGTCGGGGACGCAGTATTTT. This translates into CAIAELAGAGSGTQYF.

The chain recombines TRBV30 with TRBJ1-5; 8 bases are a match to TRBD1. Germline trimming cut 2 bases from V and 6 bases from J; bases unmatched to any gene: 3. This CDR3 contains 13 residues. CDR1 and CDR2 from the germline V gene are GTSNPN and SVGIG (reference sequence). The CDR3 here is CAWSPGGVQPQHF. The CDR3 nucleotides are TGTGCCTGGAGTCCAGGGGGCGTTCAGCCCCAGCATTTT.

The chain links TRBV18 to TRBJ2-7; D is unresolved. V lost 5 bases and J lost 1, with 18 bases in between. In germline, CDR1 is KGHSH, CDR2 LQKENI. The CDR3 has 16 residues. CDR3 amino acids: CASSALHSGESYEQYF. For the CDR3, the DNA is TGTGCCAGCTCAGCATTACACAGTGGCGAATCCTACGAGCAGTACTTC. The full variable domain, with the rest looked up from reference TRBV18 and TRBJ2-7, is NAGVMQNPRHLVRRRGQEARLRCSPMKGHSHVYWYRQLPEEGLKFMVYLQKENIIDESGMPKERFSAEFPKEGPSILRIQQVVRGDSAAYFCASSALHSGESYEQYFGPGTRLTVT.

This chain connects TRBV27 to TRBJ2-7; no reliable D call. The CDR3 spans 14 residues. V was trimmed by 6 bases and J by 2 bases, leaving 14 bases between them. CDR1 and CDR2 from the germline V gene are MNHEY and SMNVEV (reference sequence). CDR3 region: CASRRALKPYEQYF. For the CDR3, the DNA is TGTGCCAGCAGGCGTGCATTGAAACCCTACGAGCAGTACTTC.

CDR3 in DNA: TGTGCCAGCAGCTTAGCTGGGACTAGTATCAATGAGCAGTTCTTC. Its protein is CASSLAGTSINEQFF. The V gene is TRBV13, the J gene TRBJ2-1; 8 nucleotides line up with TRBD2. The CDR3 loop spans 15 amino acids. J was trimmed by 6 bases and V by 1 base; bases with no gene match: 5. The germline V gene encodes CDR1 PRHDT and CDR2 FYEKMQ (reference sequence).

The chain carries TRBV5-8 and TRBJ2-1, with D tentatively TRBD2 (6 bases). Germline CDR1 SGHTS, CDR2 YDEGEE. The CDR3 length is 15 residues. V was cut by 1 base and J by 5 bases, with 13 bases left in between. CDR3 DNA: TGTGCCAGCAGCTTGCCGGGAGTAGCGGACAATGAGCAGTTCTTC. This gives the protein CASSLPGVADNEQFF.

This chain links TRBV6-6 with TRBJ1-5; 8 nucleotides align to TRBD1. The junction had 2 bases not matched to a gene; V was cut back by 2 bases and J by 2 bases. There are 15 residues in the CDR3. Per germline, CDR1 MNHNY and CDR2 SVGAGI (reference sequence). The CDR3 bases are TGTGCCAGCAGTTACCTGGGACAGGGCAATCAGCCCCAGCATTTT. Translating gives CASSYLGQGNQPQHF.

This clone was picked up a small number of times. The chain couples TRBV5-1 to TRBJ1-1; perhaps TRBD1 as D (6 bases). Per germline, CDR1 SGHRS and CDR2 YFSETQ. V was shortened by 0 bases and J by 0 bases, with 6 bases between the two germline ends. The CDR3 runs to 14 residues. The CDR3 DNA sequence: TGCGCCAGCAGCTTGGAGGGGGTGAACACTGAAGCTTTCTTT. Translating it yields CASSLEGVNTEAFF.